These 20 T cell receptor beta chains were sequenced from one sample in a study of T cells after yellow fever vaccination. TCRdb analysed the 5' RACE reads with MiXCR anew, one entry per CDR3 protein. Of nearly 70,000 distinct CDR3 sequences in the sample, approximately 7% were seen once. The sequencing used CD8+ T cells sorted from PBMCs, collected 45 days after the first yellow fever vaccination. The source is a man aged 18 to 35 who received the YFV17D yellow fever vaccine.

This clonotype was recorded many times. The rearrangement uses TRBV27 and TRBJ2-1; D unclear. Germline lookup yields CDR1 MNHEY and CDR2 SMNVEV (reference sequence). Trimming removed 7 bases at V and 5 bases at J, with 15 bases between. The CDR3 is 14 amino acids. CDR3 sequence reads: CASTPVATNNEQFF. Here the CDR3 DNA reads TGTGCCAGCACCCCAGTTGCAACAAACAATGAGCAGTTCTTC.

This clonotype was found many times. This chain joins TRBV6-4 and TRBJ2-7; D is undetermined. CDR1 MRHNA and CDR2 SNTAGT come from the germline V gene. The CDR3 is 14 residues long. V was cut by 5 bases and J by 0 bases, with 11 bases left in between. The CDR3 nucleotides read TGTGCCAGCAGTCCAGCTCCCTTCTCCTACGAGCAGTACTTC. Amino acids: CASSPAPFSYEQYF.

This clonotype occurred many times. This chain connects TRBV4-1 to TRBJ1-3; no clear D gene. CDR3 size: 15 residues. Germline loops: CDR1 MGHRA, CDR2 YSYEKL. Trimming took off 0 bases at V and 2 bases at J, with 8 bases between the two ends. The CDR3 DNA follows: TGCGCCAGCAGCCAAGAGGGAGGTACTGGAAACACCATATATTTT. Protein: CASSQEGGTGNTIYF.

This clonotype was detected a few times. The rearrangement joins TRBV20-1 to TRBJ1-3; D ambiguous. V shed 5 bases and J shed 4 bases, with 18 bases lying between them. This CDR3 spans 15 amino acids. Germline lookup yields CDR1 DFQATT and CDR2 SNEGSKA (reference sequence). The CDR3 coding sequence is TGCAGTGCTTCCTCACCCGAGCCAGTCGGAAACACCATATATTTT. Encoded protein: CSASSPEPVGNTIYF.

There are many counts of this clonotype. V is TRBV20-1 and J is TRBJ1-6; no clear D gene. The V gene's germline CDR1 is DFQATT and CDR2 SNEGSKA (reference sequence). Trimming removed 4 bases from V and 5 bases from J, with 9 bases in between. The CDR3 has 13 amino acids. CDR3 protein: CSAIRYHNSPLHF. CDR3 DNA: TGCAGTGCTATCCGGTATCATAATTCACCCCTCCACTTT.

This clonotype was counted ten times or more. This rearrangement joins TRBV5-1 to TRBJ2-7; D gene uncertain. Germline V gene data show CDR1 as SGHRS and CDR2 as YFSETQ. The V gene lost 4 bases and the J gene lost 5 bases, with 19 bases spanning the gap. The CDR3 is 15 amino acids. DNA for the CDR3: TGCGCCAGCAGCCCTGCGGTTCTCTCGGAGAACGAGCAGTACTTC. Translation: CASSPAVLSENEQYF.

This clonotype was observed many times. The chain combines TRBV4-1 with TRBJ2-3; D remains unclear. Trimming took off 0 bases at V and 1 base at J, with 5 bases between the two ends. The CDR3 consists of 14 residues. Germline assignment: CDR1 MGHRA and CDR2 YSYEKL. The CDR3 is CASSQDGGTDTQYF. DNA of the CDR3: TGCGCCAGCAGCCAAGATGGCGGCACAGATACGCAGTATTTT.

This chain connects TRBV20-1 to TRBJ2-7, with a possible D match to TRBD2 (6 bases). V was pared by 0 bases and J by 0 bases, with 18 bases between. This CDR3 contains 17 residues. The germline gives CDR1 DFQATT, CDR2 SNEGSKA (reference sequence). This CDR3 reads CSARDPGADPPSYEQYF. The CDR3, as DNA: TGCAGTGCTAGAGATCCGGGAGCGGACCCACCCTCCTACGAGCAGTACTTC.

This clonotype was detected many times. The rearrangement joins TRBV30 to TRBJ2-2; no definite D call. Germline V gene data show CDR1 as GTSNPN and CDR2 as SVGIG (reference sequence). The CDR3 is made up of 13 amino acids. With 2 bases removed from V and 4 bases from J, the gap between germline ends came to 8 bases. This chain's CDR3 is CAWSTRSTGELFF. The CDR3 coding sequence is TGTGCCTGGAGTACCCGTAGCACCGGGGAGCTGTTTTTT.

The chain combines TRBV4-1 with TRBJ1-3; D is unclear. The V gene's germline CDR1 is MGHRA and CDR2 YSYEKL. The CDR3 has 15 residues. V dropped 1 base and J dropped 1 base, with 8 bases sitting between them. The CDR3 sequence: CASSQVGDSGNTIYF. Here the CDR3 DNA reads TGCGCCAGCAGCCAAGTTGGGGATTCTGGAAACACCATATATTTT.

V is TRBV27 and J is TRBJ2-2, with 7 bases lining up with TRBD2. This CDR3 region has 18 residues. Germline CDR1 is MNHEY and CDR2 is SMNVEV (reference sequence). V trimming: 2 bases; J trimming: 1 base; junction bases outside the gene matches: 10. CDR3 protein: CASSLNSYQRGNTGELFF. The CDR3 DNA is TGTGCCAGCAGTTTAAATTCATACCAGCGGGGGAACACCGGGGAGCTGTTTTTT.

This clonotype was counted at least ten times. V and J are TRBV4-1 and TRBJ2-7; 9 bases are shared with TRBD1. The germline V gene has CDR1 MGHRA and CDR2 YSYEKL. The CDR3 covers 14 residues. With 4 bases clipped from V and 4 bases from J, the junction kept 5 bases outside the gene matches. DNA of the CDR3: TGCGCCAGCAGCCCTAGGACAGGGGCGTACGAGCAGTACTTC. Residues: CASSPRTGAYEQYF.

The chain has TRBV6-7 and TRBJ2-7, with TRBD1 identical over 10 bases. TRBV6-7 carries the ORF label, with uncertain function. V lost 11 bases, J lost 0 bases, and 19 bases stayed unmatched. The CDR3 extends over 18 amino acids. The CDR3 nucleotides are TGTGCCTTCAGTTTAATCCCGGGACAGGGGCCGAGCTCCTACGAGCAGTACGTC. This sequence encodes CAFSLIPGQGPSSYEQYV.

This clonotype was seen at least ten times. The rearrangement links TRBV7-9 to TRBJ2-3; D is perhaps TRBD2 (6 bases). The CDR3 consists of 15 residues. From germline, CDR1 is SEHNR and CDR2 FQNEAQ (reference sequence). V was shortened by 3 bases and J by 2 bases, with 12 bases between the two germline ends. CDR3 nucleotides: TGTGCCAGCAGCTTGGGACTCGGGGCCACAGATACGCAGTATTTT. It codes for CASSLGLGATDTQYF.

This clonotype was counted many times. The chain uses TRBV7-2 and TRBJ2-6, with D unresolved. Trimming took 0 bases from V and 2 from J, leaving 5 bases between them. The CDR3 consists of 15 residues. The germline gives CDR1 SGHTA, CDR2 FQGNSA. This chain's CDR3 is CASSLASPGANVLTF. The CDR3 nucleotides are TGTGCCAGCAGCTTAGCGTCCCCTGGGGCCAACGTCCTGACTTTC.

The gene calls are TRBV6-1 and TRBJ2-7, with D possibly being TRBD2 (5 bases). This CDR3 is built from 16 residues. V was trimmed by 1 base and J by 1 base, leaving 14 bases between them. The germline gives CDR1 MNHNS, CDR2 SASEGT. CDR3 DNA: TGTGCCAGCAGTGAAGGGGGTCCCGGGGTTTCCTACGAGCAGTACGTC. This codes for CASSEGGPGVSYEQYV.

The chain combines TRBV4-2 with TRBJ2-6, with D unresolved. Germline loops: CDR1 LGHNA, CDR2 YNFKEQ. Trimming cost V 0 bases and J 0 bases, with 6 bases left between them. The CDR3 consists of 16 residues. CDR3 sequence reads: CASSQEVSSGANVLTF. CDR3 DNA: TGTGCCAGCAGCCAAGAGGTCAGCTCTGGGGCCAACGTCCTGACTTTC.

The V call is TRBV6-5, the J call TRBJ2-5; D possibly corresponds to TRBD2 (6 bases). Trimming took off 0 bases at V and 4 bases at J, with 9 bases between the two ends. The CDR3 covers 14 residues. Germline CDR1 MNHEY, CDR2 SVGAGI. The CDR3 spells CASSYSAGGETQYF. As DNA, the CDR3 is TGTGCCAGCAGTTACTCTGCCGGGGGAGAGACCCAGTACTTC.

At least ten counts were recorded for this clonotype. The chain couples TRBV7-3 to TRBJ2-2; 10 bases agree with TRBD1. Losses at the gene ends were 3 bases for V and 0 bases for J; bases not matched to a gene: 10. CDR1 and CDR2 from the germline V gene are SGHTA and FQGTGA. The CDR3 has 19 residues. In DNA form, the CDR3 reads TGTGCCAGCAGCTTCGACGGGACAGGGGAACTCTCGAACACCGGGGAGCTGTTTTTT. Its translation: CASSFDGTGELSNTGELFF.

This clonotype has just a few counts. The chain uses TRBV9 and TRBJ1-2; 8 bases agree with TRBD1. CDR1 is SGDLS, CDR2 YYNGEE, per germline. The CDR3 loop spans 11 amino acids. J was trimmed by 11 bases and V by 3 bases; bases with no gene match: 3. CDR3 residues: CASSDQGAYTF. The CDR3 region has the DNA TGTGCCAGCAGCGACCAGGGGGCTTACACCTTC.